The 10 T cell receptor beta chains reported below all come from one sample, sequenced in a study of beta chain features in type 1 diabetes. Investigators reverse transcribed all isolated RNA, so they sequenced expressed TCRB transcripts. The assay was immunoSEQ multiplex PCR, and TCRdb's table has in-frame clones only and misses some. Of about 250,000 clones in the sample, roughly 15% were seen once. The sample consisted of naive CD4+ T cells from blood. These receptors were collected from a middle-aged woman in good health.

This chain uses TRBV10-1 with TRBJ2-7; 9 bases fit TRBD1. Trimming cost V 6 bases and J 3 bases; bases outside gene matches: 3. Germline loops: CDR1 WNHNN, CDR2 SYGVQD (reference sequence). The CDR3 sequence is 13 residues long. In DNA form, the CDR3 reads TGCGCCAGCAGCGCGGGACAGGGCTACGAGCAGTACTTC. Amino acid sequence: CASSAGQGYEQYF.

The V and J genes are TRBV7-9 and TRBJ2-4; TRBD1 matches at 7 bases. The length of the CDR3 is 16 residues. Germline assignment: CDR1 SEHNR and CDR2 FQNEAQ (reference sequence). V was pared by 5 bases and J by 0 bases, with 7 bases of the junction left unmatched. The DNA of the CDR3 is TGTGCCAGCAGCCCTACAGGGGCCCTAGCCAAAAACATTCAGTACTTC. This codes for CASSPTGALAKNIQYF.

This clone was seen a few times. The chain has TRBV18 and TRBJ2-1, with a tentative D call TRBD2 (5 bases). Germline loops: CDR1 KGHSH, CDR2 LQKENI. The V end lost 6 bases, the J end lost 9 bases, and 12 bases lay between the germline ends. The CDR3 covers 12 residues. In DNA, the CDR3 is TGTGCCAGCTCTCCCCTTGGGAGTGAGCAGTTCTTC. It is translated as CASSPLGSEQFF.

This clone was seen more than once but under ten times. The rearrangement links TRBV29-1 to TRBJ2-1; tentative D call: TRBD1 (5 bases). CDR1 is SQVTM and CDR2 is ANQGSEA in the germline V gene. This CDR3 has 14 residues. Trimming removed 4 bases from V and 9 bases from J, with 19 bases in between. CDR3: CSVGITGAVSEQFF. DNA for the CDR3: TGCAGCGTTGGAATCACAGGTGCGGTGAGTGAGCAGTTCTTC.

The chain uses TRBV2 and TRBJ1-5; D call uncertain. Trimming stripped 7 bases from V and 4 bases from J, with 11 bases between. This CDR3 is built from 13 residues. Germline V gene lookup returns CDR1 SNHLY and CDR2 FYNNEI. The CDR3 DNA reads TGTGCCAGCACCGACCGGGAGAATCAGCCCCAGCATTTT. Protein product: CASTDRENQPQHF. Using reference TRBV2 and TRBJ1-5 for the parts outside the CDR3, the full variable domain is EPEVTQTPSHQVTQMGQEVILRCVPISNHLYFYWYRQILGQKVEFLVSFYNNEISEKSEIFDDQFSVERPDGSNFTLKIRSTKLEDSAMYFCASTDRENQPQHFGDGTRLSIL.

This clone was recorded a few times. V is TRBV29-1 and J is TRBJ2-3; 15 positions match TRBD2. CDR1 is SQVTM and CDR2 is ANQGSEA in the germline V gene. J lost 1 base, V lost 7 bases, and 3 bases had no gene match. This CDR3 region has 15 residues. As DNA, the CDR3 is TGCAGCGCTGGGACTAGCGGGGGGCGCACAGATACGCAGTATTTT. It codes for CSAGTSGGRTDTQYF.

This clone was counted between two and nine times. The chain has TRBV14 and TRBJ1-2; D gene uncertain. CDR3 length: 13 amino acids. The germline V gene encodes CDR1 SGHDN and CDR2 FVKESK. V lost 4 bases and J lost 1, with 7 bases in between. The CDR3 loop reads CASSLGGNYGYTF. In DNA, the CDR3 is TGTGCCAGCAGCCTCGGCGGTAACTATGGCTACACCTTC.

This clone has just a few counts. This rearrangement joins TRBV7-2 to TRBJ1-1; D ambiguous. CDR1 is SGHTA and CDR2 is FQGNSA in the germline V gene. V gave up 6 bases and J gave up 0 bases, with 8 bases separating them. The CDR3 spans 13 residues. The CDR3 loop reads CASRTAMNTEAFF. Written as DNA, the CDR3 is TGTGCCAGCAGAACAGCCATGAACACTGAAGCTTTCTTT.

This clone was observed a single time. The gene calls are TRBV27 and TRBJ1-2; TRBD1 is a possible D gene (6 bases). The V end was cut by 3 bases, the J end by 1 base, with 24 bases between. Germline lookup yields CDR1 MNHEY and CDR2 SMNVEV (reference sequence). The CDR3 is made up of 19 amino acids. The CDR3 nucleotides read TGTGCCAGCAGTTTTCAAGGGCTAGGACGGGACAAAAATAACTATGGCTACACCTTC. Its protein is CASSFQGLGRDKNNYGYTF.

The CDR3 protein is CASSPDSLDIYF. CDR3 DNA: TGTGCCAGCTCCCCGGACAGCCTGGACATATATTTT. The chain recombines TRBV18 with TRBJ1-3; tentatively, D is TRBD1 (6 bases). V lost 6 bases to trimming and J lost 12 bases, with 15 bases between them. This CDR3 region has 12 residues. The germline CDR1 and CDR2 sequences are KGHSH and LQKENI.